Here is one TCR beta chain with its context. Its antigen is currently not known. Per-base quality was not reported, and no clone a single base away is much larger than it. The data were obtained in a study of T cell responses to AZD1222 COVID-19 vaccine (dated by TCRdb to the early 2020s). Study-wide context: Because spike-specific TCR depth and breadth did not differ between the two schedules, AZD1222 recipients who got a second dose at roughly 4 weeks were pooled with those who got a second dose at roughly 12 weeks. A total of 233 trial participants underwent TCR sequencing, of whom around 200 received two doses of AZD1222 and approximately 25 received two doses of the MenACWY control vaccine. Enrollment into the trials was organized by age into subgroups of 18-55, 56-69 and 70-plus years, and those subgroups contained roughly 150, 30 and 60 TCR-sequenced participants, respectively. Results and caveats for the whole study, not just this receptor: Conclusions about previously exposed vaccinees are limited, since just a handful of AZD1222 recipients were seropositive for SARS-CoV-2 at baseline. The 56-69-year group was small, and its depth increase did not reach significance, likely because of low power. The vaccine-associated CD4 TCRs covered the entire spike protein, and the dominant responses fell in regions 160-218 and 743-854. Because no day 14 peak-response samples were available, repertoires were characterized only after the peak T cell response. Participants were mostly white British, with more females than males. The authors suggested clonal diversity may have been underestimated. Reportedly, almost half of the unique spike-specific TCRs recognized epitopes lying outside the regions that are mutated in the B.1.351 and B.1.1.7 variants. Spike-specific TCR breadth and depth rose significantly after two AZD1222 doses compared with day 0 and with MenACWY recipients.

The CDR3 regions of human TCRbeta chains were analyzed by immunosequencing. Regarding the original processing steps: TCRs in the repertoires were compared against a reference library of SARS-CoV-2-specific TCRs that had been generated with the MIRA antigen-specificity platform. Breadth meant the fraction of unique TCRs that were SARS-CoV-2-associated, whereas depth meant the fraction of total T cells that were SARS-CoV-2-associated. Each spike-specific TCR was assigned to its reactive spike region and to a CD4 or CD8 class using the MIRA data. Log10-transformed breadth and depth values were compared by one-way ANOVA with Sidak's multiple comparisons tests. This immuneACCESS table, as held by TCRdb, lists in-frame sequences with V and J called but not all clones. Of the missing ones, under half trace to an unresolved V gene in checked studies; the others have no known cause. V and J calls and clone size are those listed in that table; D and trimming were worked out from the DNA. This sample lists over 110,000 clones; about nine tenths were detected once. 1.7% of the sample belongs to the ten largest clones.

The time point label of this sample denotes: baseline before first vaccination. Vaccinee samples were obtained from the UK trials COV001 and COV002, which included a single-blind randomized controlled phase 2/3 trial of AZD1222 (ChAdOx1 nCoV-19) in healthy adults. Trial participant PBMC samples were collected at day 0 and day 28 after the second dose for TCRbeta chain sequencing. The material was peripheral blood, obtained on day 0 of AZD1222 vaccination. The clonotype originates from an adult in good health.

CDR3 sequence: CASSTHSITGGAGYGYTF. The sequence in DNA is TGTGCCAGCAGCACCCACTCCATCACAGGGGGCGCCGGCTATGGCTACACCTTC. Here the chain combines TRBV27 and TRBJ1-2, with 9 bases aligning to TRBD1. Ends trimmed: V by 6 bases, J by 4 bases; bases unmatched to a gene: 18. The CDR3 sequence holds 18 residues, the cysteine and phenylalanine included. Only the CDR3 region is kept as DNA, spanning 54 bases read in frame from base 1. The germline V gene (reference sequence) provides CDR1 MNHEY and CDR2 SMNVEV.